This T cell receptor (beta chain) was identified in a study of CD4+ T cells in melanoma. With regard to this clone: Its antigen is still unknown.

The germline V gene has CDR1 LGHNA and CDR2 YSLEER. Trimming shortened V by 0 bases and J by 5 bases, and 13 bases separated the two germline ends. CDR3 length: 16 amino acids. Findings and limits, study-wide: Reportedly, melanoma neoantigen-specific CD4+ T cells showed varied differentiation states.

The assay was immunoSEQ multiplex PCR, and TCRdb's table has in-frame clones only and misses some. The sample includes around 100,000 clones, about 90% of them seen just once. The TCR was taken from a human donor with melanoma. J is TRBJ1-4 and V is TRBV4-3; no firm D call. Material for sequencing was peripheral blood. The DNA for the CDR3 is TGCGCCAGCAGCCAAGATTTTGTGCCCCCAAATGAAAAACTGTTTTTT. Translated, it gives CASSQDFVPPNEKLFF.